The TCR beta chain described here comes from a study of post-analysis software for immune sequencing data. Study details: Patients with relapsing-remitting, secondary progressive and progressive-relapsing multiple sclerosis courses were all represented. Study conclusions and caveats: Samples made in the same batch grouped tightly together by F measure. Four or five TRBV segments were more frequent in patients than controls; TRBV5-6, TRBV5-1 and TRBV20-1 belonged to this group. Normalized Chao1 diversity was significantly reduced in patients versus controls.

The TCR beta cDNA libraries contained unique molecular identifiers. The authors obtained 500,000 to 600,000 cDNA molecules from approximately 1 to 10 million T cells. A single record per CDR3 protein comes from TCRdb applying MiXCR to the PCR reads. The table shows approximately 660,000 distinct CDR3 sequences, with 59% occurring only once. CDR1 SGDLS and CDR2 YYNGEE come from the germline V gene. With V trimmed by 0 bases and J by 4 bases, 9 bases remained unmatched. This CDR3 has 16 amino acids. This clonotype was recorded a few times. Its matching antigen is unknown. The gene calls are TRBV9 and TRBJ2-5; 7 positions match TRBD2. The sample was blood. The TCR sequence derives from a girl aged 2 to 10 with multiple sclerosis. The CDR3 coding sequence is TGTGCCAGCAGCGTAGAGGCGGGAGAAGGGAGAGAGACCCAGTACTTC. Translation: CASSVEAGEGRETQYF.